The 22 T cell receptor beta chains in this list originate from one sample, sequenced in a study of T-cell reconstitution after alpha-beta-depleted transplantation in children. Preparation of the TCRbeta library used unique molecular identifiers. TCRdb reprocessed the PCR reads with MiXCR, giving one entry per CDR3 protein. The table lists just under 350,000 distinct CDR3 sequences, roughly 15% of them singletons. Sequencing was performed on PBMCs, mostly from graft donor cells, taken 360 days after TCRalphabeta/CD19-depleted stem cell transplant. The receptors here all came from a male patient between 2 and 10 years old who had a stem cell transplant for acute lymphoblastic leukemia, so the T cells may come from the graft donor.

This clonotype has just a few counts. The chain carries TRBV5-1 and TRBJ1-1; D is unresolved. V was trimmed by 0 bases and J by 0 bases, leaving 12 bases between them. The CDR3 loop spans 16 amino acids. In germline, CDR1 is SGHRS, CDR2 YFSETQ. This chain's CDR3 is CASSLGTSILNTEAFF. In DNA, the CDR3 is TGCGCCAGCAGCTTGGGGACTAGTATCCTGAACACTGAAGCTTTCTTT.

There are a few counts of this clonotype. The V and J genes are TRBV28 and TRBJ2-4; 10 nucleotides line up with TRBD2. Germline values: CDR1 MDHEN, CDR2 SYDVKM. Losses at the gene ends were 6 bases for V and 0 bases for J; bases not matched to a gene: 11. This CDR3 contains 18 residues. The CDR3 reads CASSHRTGLAVAKNIQYF. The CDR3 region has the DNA TGTGCCAGCAGCCACCGTACAGGACTAGCGGTAGCCAAAAACATTCAGTACTTC.

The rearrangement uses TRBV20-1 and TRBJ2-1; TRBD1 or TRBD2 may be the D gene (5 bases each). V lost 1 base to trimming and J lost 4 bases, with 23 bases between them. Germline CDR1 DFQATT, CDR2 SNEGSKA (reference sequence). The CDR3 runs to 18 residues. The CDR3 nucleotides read TGCAGTGCTAGAGTCTATTTGGGGGAGAGCGGAGGATACAATGAGCAGTTCTTC. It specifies CSARVYLGESGGYNEQFF.

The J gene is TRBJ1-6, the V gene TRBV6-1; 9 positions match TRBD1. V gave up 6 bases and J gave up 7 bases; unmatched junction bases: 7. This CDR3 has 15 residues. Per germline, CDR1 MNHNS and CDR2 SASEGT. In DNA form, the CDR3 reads TGTGCCAGCAGAGCGACAGGGGGGGACAATTCACCCCTCCACTTT. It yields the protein CASRATGGDNSPLHF.

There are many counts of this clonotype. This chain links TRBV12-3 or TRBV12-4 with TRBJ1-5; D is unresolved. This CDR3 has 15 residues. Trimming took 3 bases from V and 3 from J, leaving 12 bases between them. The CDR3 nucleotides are TGTGCCAGCAGTTTTTCGTCGGGGTTCAATCAGCCCCAGCATTTT. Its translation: CASSFSSGFNQPQHF.

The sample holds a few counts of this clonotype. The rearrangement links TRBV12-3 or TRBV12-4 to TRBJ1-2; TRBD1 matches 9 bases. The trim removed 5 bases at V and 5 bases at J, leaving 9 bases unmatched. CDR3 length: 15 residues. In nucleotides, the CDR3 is TGTGCCAGCAGTCTTATAGGGACAGGGAGGTATGGCTACACCTTC. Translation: CASSLIGTGRYGYTF.

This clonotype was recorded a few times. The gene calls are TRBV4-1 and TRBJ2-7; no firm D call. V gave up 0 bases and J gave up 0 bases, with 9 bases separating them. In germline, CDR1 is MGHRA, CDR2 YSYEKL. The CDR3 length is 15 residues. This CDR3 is CASSQDPVDSYEQYF. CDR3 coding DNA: TGCGCCAGCAGCCAAGACCCGGTCGACTCCTACGAGCAGTACTTC.

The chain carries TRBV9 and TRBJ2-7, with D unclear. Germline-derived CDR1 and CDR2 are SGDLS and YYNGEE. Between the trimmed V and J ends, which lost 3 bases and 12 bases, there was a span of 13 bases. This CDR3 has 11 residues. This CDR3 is CASSDPHRVYF. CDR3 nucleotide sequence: TGTGCCAGCAGCGACCCTCACCGGGTGTACTTC.

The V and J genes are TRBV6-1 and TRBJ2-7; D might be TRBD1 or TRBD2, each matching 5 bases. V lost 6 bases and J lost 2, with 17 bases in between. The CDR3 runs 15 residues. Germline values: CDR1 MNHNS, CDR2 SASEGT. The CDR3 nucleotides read TGTGCCAGCAGGTTGAACGGGGTGGGGCCCTACGAGCAGTACTTC. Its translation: CASRLNGVGPYEQYF.

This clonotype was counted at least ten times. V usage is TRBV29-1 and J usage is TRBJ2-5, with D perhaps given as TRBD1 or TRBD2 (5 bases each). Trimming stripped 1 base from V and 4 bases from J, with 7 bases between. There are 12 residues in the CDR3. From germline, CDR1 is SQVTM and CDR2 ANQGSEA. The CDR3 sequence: CSVEVGGETQYF. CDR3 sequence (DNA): TGCAGCGTTGAAGTTGGGGGAGAGACCCAGTACTTC.

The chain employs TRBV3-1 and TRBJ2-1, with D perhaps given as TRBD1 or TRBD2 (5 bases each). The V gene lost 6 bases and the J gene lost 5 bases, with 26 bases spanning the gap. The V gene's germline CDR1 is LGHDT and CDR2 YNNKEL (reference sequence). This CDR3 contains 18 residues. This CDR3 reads CASSLPRPGPRGHNEQFF. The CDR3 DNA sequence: TGTGCCAGCAGTTTACCCCGACCGGGACCCAGAGGGCACAATGAGCAGTTCTTC.

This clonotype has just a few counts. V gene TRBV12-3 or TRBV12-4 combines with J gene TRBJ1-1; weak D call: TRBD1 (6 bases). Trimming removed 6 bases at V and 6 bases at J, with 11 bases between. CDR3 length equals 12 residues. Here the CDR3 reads CASSQGPPEAFF. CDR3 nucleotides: TGTGCCAGCAGCCAGGGGCCCCCTGAAGCTTTCTTT.

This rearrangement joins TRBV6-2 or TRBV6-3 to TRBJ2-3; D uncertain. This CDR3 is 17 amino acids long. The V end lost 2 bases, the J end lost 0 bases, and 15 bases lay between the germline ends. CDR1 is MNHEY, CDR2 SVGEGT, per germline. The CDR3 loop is CASSYGPDLESTDTQYF. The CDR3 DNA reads TGTGCCAGCAGTTACGGCCCTGACCTTGAGAGCACAGATACGCAGTATTTT.

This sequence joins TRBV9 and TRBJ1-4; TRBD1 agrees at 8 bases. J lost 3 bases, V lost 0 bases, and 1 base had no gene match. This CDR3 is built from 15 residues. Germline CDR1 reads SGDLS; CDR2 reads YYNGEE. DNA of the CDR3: TGTGCCAGCAGCGTAGGGGGACAGGCTAATGAAAAACTGTTTTTT. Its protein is CASSVGGQANEKLFF. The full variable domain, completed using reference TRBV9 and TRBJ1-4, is DSGVTQTPKHLITATGQRVTLRCSPRSGDLSVYWYQQSLDQGLQFLIQYYNGEERAKGNILERFSAQQFPDLHSELNLSSLELGDSALYFCASSVGGQANEKLFFGSGTQLSVL.

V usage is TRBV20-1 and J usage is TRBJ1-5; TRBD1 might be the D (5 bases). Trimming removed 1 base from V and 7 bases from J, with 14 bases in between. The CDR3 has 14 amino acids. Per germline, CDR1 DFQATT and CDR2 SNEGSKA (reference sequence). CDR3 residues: CSARGRAGMQPQHF. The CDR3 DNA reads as TGCAGTGCTAGAGGGAGGGCAGGGATGCAGCCCCAGCATTTT.

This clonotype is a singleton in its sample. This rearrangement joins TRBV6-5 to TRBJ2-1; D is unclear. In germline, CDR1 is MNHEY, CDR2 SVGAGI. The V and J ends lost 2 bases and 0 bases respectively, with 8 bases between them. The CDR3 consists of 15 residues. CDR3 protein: CASSYGQISYNEQFF. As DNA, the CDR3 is TGTGCCAGCAGTTACGGTCAGATCTCCTACAATGAGCAGTTCTTC.

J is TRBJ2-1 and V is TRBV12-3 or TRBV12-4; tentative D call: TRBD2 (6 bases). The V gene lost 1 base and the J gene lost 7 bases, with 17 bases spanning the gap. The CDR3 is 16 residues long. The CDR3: CASSLDEGRPWNEQFF. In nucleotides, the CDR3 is TGTGCCAGCAGTTTAGACGAGGGGAGGCCCTGGAATGAGCAGTTCTTC.

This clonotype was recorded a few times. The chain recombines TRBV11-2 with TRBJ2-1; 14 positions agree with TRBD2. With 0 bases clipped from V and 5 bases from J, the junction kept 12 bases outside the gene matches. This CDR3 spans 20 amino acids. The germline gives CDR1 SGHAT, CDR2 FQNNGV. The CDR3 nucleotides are TGTGCCAGCAGCTTAGAACCGGGACTAGCGGGAGTCCGTTGGGACAATGAGCAGTTCTTC. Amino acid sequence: CASSLEPGLAGVRWDNEQFF.

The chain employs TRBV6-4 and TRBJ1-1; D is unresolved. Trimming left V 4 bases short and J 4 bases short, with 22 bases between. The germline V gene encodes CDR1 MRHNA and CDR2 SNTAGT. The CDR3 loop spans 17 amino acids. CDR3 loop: CASSGGKGGSGSTEAFF. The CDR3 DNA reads TGTGCCAGCAGTGGAGGGAAAGGCGGCTCGGGGAGCACTGAAGCTTTCTTT.

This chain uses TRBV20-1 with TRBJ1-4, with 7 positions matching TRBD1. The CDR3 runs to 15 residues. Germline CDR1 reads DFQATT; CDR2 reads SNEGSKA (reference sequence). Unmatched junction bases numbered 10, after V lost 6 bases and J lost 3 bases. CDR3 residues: CSAGGRSRPNEKLFF. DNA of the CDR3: TGCAGTGCAGGGGGCAGGAGTAGACCTAATGAAAAACTGTTTTTT.

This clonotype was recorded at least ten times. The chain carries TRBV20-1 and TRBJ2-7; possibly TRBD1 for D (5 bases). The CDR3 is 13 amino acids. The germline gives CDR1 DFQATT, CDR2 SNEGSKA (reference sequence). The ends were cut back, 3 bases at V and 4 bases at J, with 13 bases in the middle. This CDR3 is CSARGPSWYEQYF. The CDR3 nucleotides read TGCAGTGCTAGGGGGCCGAGTTGGTACGAGCAGTACTTC.

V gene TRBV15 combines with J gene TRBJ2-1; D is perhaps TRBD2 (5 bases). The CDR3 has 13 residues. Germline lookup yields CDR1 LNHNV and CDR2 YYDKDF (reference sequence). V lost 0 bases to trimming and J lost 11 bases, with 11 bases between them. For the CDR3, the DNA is TGTGCCACCAGCAGAGAAGAGGGAACTAAGCAGTTCTTC. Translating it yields CATSREEGTKQFF.